This T cell receptor (beta chain) was sequenced during a study of regulatory T cells in long-lasting Graves disease. Overall study findings and caveats: Lower TCR diversity was seen in persistent Graves' patients than in newly diagnosed ones.

Noted time point: persistent/refractory GD, antithyroid drugs over 5 years with positive TRAb. PBMCs provided the RNA from which the TCR library was made. Staff took approximately 10 milliliters of peripheral blood and put it into EDTA tubes. Sequencing libraries for TCR beta were prepared with iRepertoire HTBI primers and Arm-PCR of CDR3 regions. TCRdb re-derived calls from the multiplex PCR reads in MiXCR, one entry per CDR3 protein. This sample carries around 460,000 distinct CDR3 sequences, approximately 23% of them seen once, and the ten largest clones take 13%. About this clonotype: Its target is unknown.

CDR1 is SGHRS, CDR2 YFSETQ, per germline. This CDR3 has 16 residues. The trim removed 0 bases at V and 0 bases at J, leaving 4 bases unmatched. The V gene is TRBV5-1, the J gene TRBJ2-7, with 9 positions matching TRBD2. The sample in question was peripheral blood mononuclear cells (PBMCs), obtained when the disease was refractory, from a patient treated with antithyroid drugs. The receptor was isolated from a female donor with Graves disease. The CDR3 is CASSLESSGSSYEQYF. For the CDR3, the DNA is TGCGCCAGCAGCTTGGAGAGTAGCGGGAGCTCCTACGAGCAGTACTTC.